This TCR beta chain derives from a study of a mutant IDH1 vaccine in newly diagnosed glioma. Study details: With temozolomide cycles, or 4-6 weeks after radiotherapy alone, vaccination was started.

Stated time point: week 5, during vaccination. The investigators gave 300 ug of mutant IDH1 20-mer peptide in each vaccine dose, together with topical imiquimod. The data were produced by immunoSEQ multiplex PCR, yet TCRdb's version contains in-frame clones alone and is incomplete. This sample yields some 37,000 clones, of which around three quarters are seen a single time; roughly 5.5% belongs to the top ten. Comments on this clone: Its antigen is unidentified.

The specimen comprised PBMCs, sampled from a glioma patient whose treatment included an IDH1 peptide vaccine. The sequence was collected from a middle-aged man with glioma.

The CDR3 bases are TGTGCCAGCAGCTTAAGGCAGATGACTCGTGAAGCTTTCTTT. This codes for CASSLRQMTREAFF. The chain couples TRBV7-9 to TRBJ1-1; D not certain. Germline CDR1 reads SEHNR; CDR2 reads FQNEAQ (reference sequence). Trimming took 2 bases from V and 7 from J, leaving 14 bases between them. The CDR3 has 14 residues.